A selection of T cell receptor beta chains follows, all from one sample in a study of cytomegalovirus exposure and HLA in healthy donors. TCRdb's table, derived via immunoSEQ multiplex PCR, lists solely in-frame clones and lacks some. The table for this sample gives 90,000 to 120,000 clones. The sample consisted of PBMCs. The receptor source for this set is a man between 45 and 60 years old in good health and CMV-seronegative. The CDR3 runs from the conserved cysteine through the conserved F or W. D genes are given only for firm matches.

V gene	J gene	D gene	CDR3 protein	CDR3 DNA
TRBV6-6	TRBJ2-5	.	CASRVTGSQETQYF	TGTGCCAGCAGGGTGACAGGAAGTCAAGAGACCCAGTACTTC
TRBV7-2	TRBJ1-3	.	CASSHPAGQGGNTIYF	TGTGCCAGCAGCCATCCCGCAGGGCAGGGTGGAAACACCATATATTTT
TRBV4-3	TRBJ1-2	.	CASSQEGGAGYTF	TGCGCCAGCAGCCAAGAAGGCGGAGCTGGGTACACCTTC
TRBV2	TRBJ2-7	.	CASSGSTEPSYEQYF	TGTGCCAGCAGTGGATCGACAGAACCATCCTACGAGCAGTACTTC
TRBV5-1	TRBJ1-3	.	CASSLGSSGNTIYF	TGCGCCAGCAGCTTGGGCAGCTCTGGAAACACCATATATTTT
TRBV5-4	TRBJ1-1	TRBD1	CASRPGTAWAEAFF	TGTGCCAGCAGGCCCGGGACAGCCTGGGCTGAAGCTTTCTTT
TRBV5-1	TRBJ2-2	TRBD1	CASSEPYRGKVTGELFF	TGCGCCAGCAGCGAGCCTTACAGGGGCAAGGTCACCGGGGAGCTGTTTTTT
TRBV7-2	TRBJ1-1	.	CASSLVPRGNTEAFF	TGTGCCAGCAGCTTAGTACCCCGGGGGAACACTGAAGCTTTCTTT
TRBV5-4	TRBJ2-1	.	CASSLVVGGARYNEQFF	TGTGCCAGCAGCTTGGTTGTTGGGGGGGCCAGGTACAATGAGCAGTTCTTC
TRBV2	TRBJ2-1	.	CASVRESSYNEQFF	TGTGCCAGCGTCCGGGAAAGCTCCTACAATGAGCAGTTCTTC
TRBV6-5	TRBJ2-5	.	CASSRRQEETQYF	TGTGCCAGCAGCCGCCGACAGGAAGAGACCCAGTACTTC
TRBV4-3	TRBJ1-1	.	CASSQRGIGAEAFF	TGCGCCAGCAGCCAAAGGGGGATCGGGGCCGAAGCTTTCTTT
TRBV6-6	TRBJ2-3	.	CASSPGVEGGTQYF	TGTGCCAGCAGTCCGGGGGTGGAGGGAGGTACGCAGTATTTT
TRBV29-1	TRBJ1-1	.	CSVIDRINTEAFF	TGCAGCGTGATCGACAGGATAAACACTGAAGCTTTCTTT
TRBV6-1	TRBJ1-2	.	CASSEPGNYGYTF	TGTGCCAGCAGTGAACCAGGGAACTATGGCTACACCTTC
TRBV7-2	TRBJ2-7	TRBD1	CASSPQQGLSYEQYF	TGTGCCAGCAGCCCGCAACAGGGGCTCTCCTACGAGCAGTACTTC
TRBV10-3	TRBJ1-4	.	CATLRAAGEKLFF	TGTGCCACCCTTCGGGCTGCGGGGGAAAAACTGTTTTTT
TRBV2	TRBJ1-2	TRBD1	CASTGGTGDGYTF	TGTGCCAGCACCGGAGGCACAGGGGACGGCTACACCTTC
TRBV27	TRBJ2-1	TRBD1	CASSLVDRSYNEQFF	TGTGCCAGCAGTTTGGTGGACAGGTCCTACAATGAGCAGTTCTTC
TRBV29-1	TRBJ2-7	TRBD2	CSVYGLAGTYEQYF	TGCAGCGTCTACGGACTAGCGGGAACCTACGAGCAGTACTTC